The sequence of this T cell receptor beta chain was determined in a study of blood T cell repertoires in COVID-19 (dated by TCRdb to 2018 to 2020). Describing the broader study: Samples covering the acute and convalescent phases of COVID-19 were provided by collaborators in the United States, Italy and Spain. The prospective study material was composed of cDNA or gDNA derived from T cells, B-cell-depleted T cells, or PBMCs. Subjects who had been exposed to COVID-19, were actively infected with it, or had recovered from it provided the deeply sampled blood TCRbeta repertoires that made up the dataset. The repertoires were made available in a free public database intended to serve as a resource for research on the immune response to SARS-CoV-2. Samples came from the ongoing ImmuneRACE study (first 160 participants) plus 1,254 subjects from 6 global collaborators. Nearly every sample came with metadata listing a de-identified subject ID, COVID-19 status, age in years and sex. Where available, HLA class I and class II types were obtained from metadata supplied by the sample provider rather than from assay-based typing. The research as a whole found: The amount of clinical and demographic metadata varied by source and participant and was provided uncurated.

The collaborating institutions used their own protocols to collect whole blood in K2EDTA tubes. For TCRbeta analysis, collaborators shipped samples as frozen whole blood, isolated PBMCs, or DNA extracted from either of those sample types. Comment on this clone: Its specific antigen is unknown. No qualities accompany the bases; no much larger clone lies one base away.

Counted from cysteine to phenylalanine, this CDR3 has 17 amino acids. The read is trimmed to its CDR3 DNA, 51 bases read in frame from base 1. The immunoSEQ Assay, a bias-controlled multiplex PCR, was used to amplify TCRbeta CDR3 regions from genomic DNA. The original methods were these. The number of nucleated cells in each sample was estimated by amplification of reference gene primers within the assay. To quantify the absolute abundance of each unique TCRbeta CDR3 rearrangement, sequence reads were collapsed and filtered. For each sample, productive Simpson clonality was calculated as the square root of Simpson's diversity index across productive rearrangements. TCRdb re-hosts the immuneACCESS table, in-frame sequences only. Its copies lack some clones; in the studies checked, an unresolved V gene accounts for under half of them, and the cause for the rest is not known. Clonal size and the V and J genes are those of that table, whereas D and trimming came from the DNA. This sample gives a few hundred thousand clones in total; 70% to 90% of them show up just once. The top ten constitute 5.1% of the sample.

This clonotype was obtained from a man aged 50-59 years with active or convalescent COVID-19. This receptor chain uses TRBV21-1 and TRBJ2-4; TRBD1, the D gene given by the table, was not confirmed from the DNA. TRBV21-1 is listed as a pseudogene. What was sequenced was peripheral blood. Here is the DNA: TGTGCCAGCACCACGAGGGGACAGGGGAAGGCCAAAAACATTCAGTACTTC. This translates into CASTTRGQGKAKNIQYF.